Below are 21 T cell receptor beta chains sequenced from a single sample in a study of neoadjuvant anti-PD-1 for oral cavity cancer. Stated time point: after neoadjuvant nivolumab, at surgical resection. Clones were read by immunoSEQ multiplex PCR, and TCRdb kept only the in-frame ones, dropping some. Of tens of thousands of clones listed, roughly nine tenths were seen once; the top ten hold less than 3%. The sample in question was PBMCs, obtained after nivolumab (anti-PD-1) treatment. The receptors come from a person aged 35 to 85 with oral cavity squamous cell carcinoma.

The chain joins TRBV27 to TRBJ2-3; no definite D call. This CDR3 is built from 13 residues. Germline loops: CDR1 MNHEY, CDR2 SMNVEV (reference sequence). V was cut by 2 bases and J by 1 base, with 4 bases left in between. The CDR3 spells CASSLRGTDTQYF. CDR3 sequence (DNA): TGTGCCAGCAGTTTACGGGGCACAGATACGCAGTATTTT.

V and J are TRBV7-2 and TRBJ2-7; 12 bases line up with TRBD1. CDR1 SGHTA and CDR2 FQGNSA come from the germline V gene. With 7 bases clipped from V and 3 bases from J, the junction kept 10 bases outside the gene matches. The CDR3 consists of 16 residues. CDR3 nucleotide sequence: TGTGCCAGCAAAGGGGACAGGGGGCTTTTCGGCTACGAGCAGTACTTC. Translated: CASKGDRGLFGYEQYF.

This rearrangement joins TRBV6-1 to TRBJ2-5; 7 bases are a match to TRBD2. V shed 3 bases, J shed 4 bases, and the junction held 11 bases outside the gene matches. Germline CDR1 and CDR2: MNHNS and SASEGT. The CDR3 contains 16 residues. The chain's CDR3 is CASSDQLGRGRETQYF. The CDR3 nucleotides are TGTGCCAGCAGTGACCAGTTGGGGAGGGGTAGAGAGACCCAGTACTTC.

This clone came up once. This chain connects TRBV5-1 to TRBJ2-7; 9 nucleotides match TRBD1. The CDR3 has 14 amino acids. Germline CDR1 SGHRS, CDR2 YFSETQ. With V trimmed by 4 bases and J by 7 bases, 9 bases remained unmatched. The CDR3 spells CASSTLQGAAEQYF. The DNA for the CDR3 is TGCGCCAGCAGCACGCTACAGGGGGCGGCAGAGCAGTACTTC.

V usage is TRBV28 and J usage is TRBJ1-2; D not certain. The CDR3 sequence is 14 residues long. Looked up from germline, CDR1 is MDHEN and CDR2 is SYDVKM. V was pared by 5 bases and J by 0 bases, with 10 bases between. For the CDR3, the DNA is TGTGCCAGCAGTGATAGCGCGACTAACTATGGCTACACCTTC. It encodes CASSDSATNYGYTF.

The rearrangement links TRBV28 to TRBJ1-2; D not resolved. CDR1 and CDR2 (germline): MDHEN, SYDVKM. Trimming removed 7 bases at V and 5 bases at J, with 23 bases between. The CDR3 extends over 16 amino acids. The CDR3 DNA is TGTGCCAGCATCGAGACCGGGCAAGGTGGATTATATGGCTACACCTTC. This encodes CASIETGQGGLYGYTF.

This clone was seen just once. Other DNA sequences in the sample encode the same CDR3. The gene calls are TRBV6-1 and TRBJ2-7; 7 bases line up with TRBD1. Looked up from germline, CDR1 is MNHNS and CDR2 is SASEGT. The CDR3 consists of 13 residues. V was clipped by 6 bases and J by 1 base; unmatched bases: 3. CDR3 nucleotides: TGTGCCAGCAGGCCGGGACAGTCCTACGAGCAGTACTTC. Protein sequence: CASRPGQSYEQYF.

This chain joins TRBV5-1 and TRBJ2-7; 10 nucleotides line up with TRBD2. The ends lost 2 bases at V and 4 bases at J; junction bases unmatched: 3. This CDR3 has 14 residues. In germline, CDR1 is SGHRS, CDR2 YFSETQ. The CDR3 protein is CASSLAGGPYEQYF. CDR3 DNA sequence: TGCGCCAGCAGCTTAGCGGGAGGGCCTTACGAGCAGTACTTC.

CDR3 coding DNA: TGTGCCAGTAGGAAGACTAGCGGGAGTTTTACCTACAATGAGCAGTTCTTC. Residues: CASRKTSGSFTYNEQFF. The V call is TRBV19, the J call TRBJ2-1; 12 nucleotides match TRBD2. After removal of 6 bases from V and 2 bases from J, the junction contained 8 bases not matched to a gene. The CDR3 length is 17 residues. CDR1 is LNHDA, CDR2 SQIVND, per germline (reference sequence). Together with reference TRBV19 and TRBJ2-1, the CDR3 gives the full variable domain: DGGITQSPKYLFRKEGQNVTLSCEQNLNHDAMYWYRQDPGQGLRLIYYSQIVNDFQKGDIAEGYSVSREKKESFPLTVTSAQKNPTAFYLCASRKTSGSFTYNEQFFGPGTRLTVL.

The chain joins TRBV7-9 to TRBJ2-5, with a possible D match to TRBD1 (5 bases). In germline, CDR1 is SEHNR, CDR2 FQNEAQ (reference sequence). The CDR3 contains 17 residues. Trimming removed 6 bases at V and 1 base at J, with 21 bases between. The chain's CDR3 is CASSHRSTLKSQETQYF. The CDR3 DNA follows: TGTGCCAGCAGTCACAGGTCCACACTCAAGTCCCAAGAGACCCAGTACTTC.

The gene calls are TRBV9 and TRBJ2-5, with a tentative D call TRBD2 (6 bases). CDR1 is SGDLS, CDR2 YYNGEE, per germline. V lost 4 bases and J 5 bases, leaving 15 bases between the germline ends. The CDR3 spans 14 residues. The CDR3 nucleotides read TGTGCCAGCAGCCCCCCAACTAGCTCGGAGACCCAGTACTTC. It codes for CASSPPTSSETQYF.

This clone was found a few times. The chain carries TRBV28 and TRBJ2-5; D possibly uses TRBD1 or TRBD2 (5 bases each). Germline assignment: CDR1 MDHEN and CDR2 SYDVKM. The CDR3 sequence is 11 residues long. Trimming pared 4 bases from V and 9 bases from J, leaving 9 bases between. CDR3 nucleotide sequence: TGTGCCAGCAGTTCCGGGGCTCCCCAGTACTTC. It is translated as CASSSGAPQYF.

The rearrangement uses TRBV2 and TRBJ2-3; D might be TRBD1 (6 bases). Trimming removed 5 bases from V and 1 base from J, with 13 bases in between. Germline assignment: CDR1 SNHLY and CDR2 FYNNEI. This CDR3 comprises 15 residues. The CDR3 region is CASSLNRAGTDTQYF. The CDR3 region has the DNA TGTGCCAGCAGTCTGAACAGGGCTGGCACAGATACGCAGTATTTT. The complete variable domain, with remaining parts taken from reference TRBV2 and TRBJ2-3, reads EPEVTQTPSHQVTQMGQEVILRCVPISNHLYFYWYRQILGQKVEFLVSFYNNEISEKSEIFDDQFSVERPDGSNFTLKIRSTKLEDSAMYFCASSLNRAGTDTQYFGPGTRLTVL.

The chain employs TRBV7-2 and TRBJ2-7; 9 bases are shared with TRBD1. The CDR3 runs to 14 residues. Losses at the gene ends were 4 bases for V and 2 bases for J; bases not matched to a gene: 3. Germline CDR1 reads SGHTA; CDR2 reads FQGNSA. CDR3 sequence (DNA): TGTGCCAGCAGCTCCGGGACAGGGACCTACGAGCAGTACTTC. It yields the protein CASSSGTGTYEQYF.

This chain uses TRBV7-7 with TRBJ2-2, with D maybe TRBD1 (5 bases). This CDR3 spans 15 amino acids. Germline CDR1 SSHAT, CDR2 FNYEAQ (reference sequence). Trimming left V 3 bases short and J 1 base short, with 9 bases between. CDR3 DNA: TGTGCCAGCAGCTTCTCCACAGGGAACACCGGGGAGCTGTTTTTT. It specifies CASSFSTGNTGELFF.

The V and J genes are TRBV10-1 and TRBJ2-1; 7 bases align to TRBD2. CDR1 is WNHNN, CDR2 SYGVQD, per germline (reference sequence). Unmatched junction bases numbered 8, after V lost 0 bases and J lost 9 bases. The length of the CDR3 is 15 residues. The CDR3 DNA is TGCGCCAGCAGTGAGTCGATTGGGAGGGCCGCTGAGCAGTTCTTC. Protein product: CASSESIGRAAEQFF.

This sequence joins TRBV7-9 and TRBJ1-1, with no clear D. The CDR3 contains 13 residues. V was cut by 5 bases and J by 1 base, with 8 bases left in between. In germline, CDR1 is SEHNR, CDR2 FQNEAQ (reference sequence). The CDR3 DNA reads as TGTGCCAGCAGCACTTGGGAGAACACTGAAGCTTTCTTT. Its translation: CASSTWENTEAFF.

This rearrangement joins TRBV29-1 to TRBJ2-7; 9 bases map to TRBD1. The CDR3 has 13 amino acids. With V trimmed by 6 bases and J by 5 bases, 8 bases remained unmatched. CDR1 and CDR2 from the germline V gene are SQVTM and ANQGSEA. CDR3 nucleotide sequence: TGCAGCGTAGAGGGACAGGGAGGTCACGAGCAGTACTTC. Translating it yields CSVEGQGGHEQYF.

This clone was counted once. The chain joins TRBV10-1 to TRBJ1-1, with TRBD1 as a possible D gene (6 bases). This CDR3 has 16 residues. Between the trimmed V and J ends, which lost 0 bases and 0 bases, there was a span of 11 bases. From germline, CDR1 is WNHNN and CDR2 SYGVQD (reference sequence). The chain's CDR3 is CASSESTGKVNTEAFF. Written as DNA, the CDR3 is TGCGCCAGCAGTGAGTCAACAGGGAAGGTGAACACTGAAGCTTTCTTT.

The J gene is TRBJ1-1, the V gene TRBV30; 7 nucleotides match TRBD1. The CDR3 length is 15 residues. With V trimmed by 4 bases and J by 1 base, 9 bases remained unmatched. Germline CDR1 GTSNPN, CDR2 SVGIG (reference sequence). For the CDR3, the DNA is TGTGCCTGGAAGACGATGGACAGGCCGAACACTGAAGCTTTCTTT. Its translation is CAWKTMDRPNTEAFF.

This rearrangement joins TRBV4-1 to TRBJ2-5; D may be TRBD2 (6 bases). The V end lost 4 bases, the J end lost 3 bases, and 18 bases lay between the germline ends. CDR3 length equals 16 residues. Germline CDR1 and CDR2: MGHRA and YSYEKL. The CDR3 region has the DNA TGCGCCAGCAGCCTTGGCCCCCCCGCGGGGAAAGAGACCCAGTACTTC. Its translation is CASSLGPPAGKETQYF.